The 3 T cell receptor beta chains below were found in one sample sequenced in a study of blood T cell repertoires in COVID-19. Measured with immunoSEQ multiplex PCR; TCRdb has only the in-frame clones, and not every one. The sample shows roughly 230,000 clones, about 88% of them seen only once. Sequenced material: PBMCs or T cells enriched from blood (not recorded which). These TCRs come from a woman between 50 and 59 years old who had been exposed to COVID-19.

V is TRBV4-3 and J is TRBJ2-3, with 14 bases fitting TRBD2. The germline CDR1 and CDR2 sequences are LGHNA and YSLEER. With 0 bases clipped from V and 4 bases from J, the junction kept 6 bases outside the gene matches. The CDR3 runs to 18 residues. The CDR3 bases are TGCGCCAGCAGCCAAGACTCTGGACTAGCGGGGGGCGCAGATACGCAGTATTTT. Amino acid sequence: CASSQDSGLAGGADTQYF.

This clone was observed a single time. V usage is TRBV28 and J usage is TRBJ1-3; TRBD1 might be the D (5 bases). Germline lookup yields CDR1 MDHEN and CDR2 SYDVKM. V was trimmed by 2 bases and J by 9 bases, leaving 20 bases between them. The CDR3 contains 16 residues. Written as DNA, the CDR3 is TGTGCCAGCAGTTTAGCGCGGCGGGACCCCACGGCCACCATATATTTT. Its protein product is CASSLARRDPTATIYF. The complete variable domain, with remaining parts taken from reference TRBV28 and TRBJ1-3, reads DVKVTQSSRYLVKRTGEKVFLECVQDMDHENMFWYRQDPGLGLRLIYFSYDVKMKEKGDIPEGYSVSREKKERFSLILESASTNQTSMYLCASSLARRDPTATIYFGEGSWLTVV.

The V call is TRBV28, the J call TRBJ2-1; 7 bases fit TRBD2. CDR1 is MDHEN and CDR2 is SYDVKM in the germline V gene. V lost 2 bases, J lost 5 bases, and 12 bases stayed unmatched. The length of the CDR3 is 17 residues. CDR3 in amino acids: CASSLPPPAGYDNEQFF. In DNA form, the CDR3 reads TGTGCCAGCAGTTTACCCCCCCCAGCGGGGTACGACAATGAGCAGTTCTTC.